This TCR beta chain was captured by sequencing in a study of identical twins. In the case of this clonotype: Its antigen is not known.

General study points: Cord blood beta clonotypes that were abundant carried fewer insertions, and memory repertoires showed no such trend.

TCRdb re-derived calls from the 5' RACE reads in MiXCR, one entry per CDR3 protein. The sample shows 400,000 or so distinct CDR3 sequences, about 9% of them seen only once. Unmatched junction bases numbered 10, after V lost 9 bases and J lost 3 bases. The germline V gene encodes CDR1 WSHSY and CDR2 SAAADI. The CDR3 totals 14 residues. Sequencing was carried out using naive T cells sorted from blood. This receptor was taken from a woman between 50 and 59 years old in good health. The chain is built from TRBV10-2 and TRBJ2-5; 7 positions match TRBD2. The DNA of the CDR3 is TGCGCCAGTCGTGGGGTGGGGACTAAAGAGACCCAGTACTTC. Its translation: CASRGVGTKETQYF.